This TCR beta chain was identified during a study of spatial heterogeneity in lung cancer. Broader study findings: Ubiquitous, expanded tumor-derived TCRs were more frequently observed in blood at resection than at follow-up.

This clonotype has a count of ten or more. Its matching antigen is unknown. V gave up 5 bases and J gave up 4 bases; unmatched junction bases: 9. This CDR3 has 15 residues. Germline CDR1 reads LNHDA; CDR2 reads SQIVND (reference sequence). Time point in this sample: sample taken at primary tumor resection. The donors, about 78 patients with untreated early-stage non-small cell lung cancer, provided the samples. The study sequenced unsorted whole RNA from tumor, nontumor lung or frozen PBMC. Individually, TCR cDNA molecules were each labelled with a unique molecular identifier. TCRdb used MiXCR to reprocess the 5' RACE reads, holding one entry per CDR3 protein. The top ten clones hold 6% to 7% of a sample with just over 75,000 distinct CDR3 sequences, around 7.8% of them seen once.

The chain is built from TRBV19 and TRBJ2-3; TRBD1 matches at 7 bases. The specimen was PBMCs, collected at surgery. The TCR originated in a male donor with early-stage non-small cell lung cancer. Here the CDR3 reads CASSRQGNGADTQYF. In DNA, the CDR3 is TGTGCCAGTAGTCGACAGGGAAATGGGGCAGATACGCAGTATTTT.